This T cell receptor beta chain was sequenced in a study of molecular identifiers for immune sequencing clone quantification. Findings of the study overall: Clones above 20 RNA copies contained over 97% of effector molecules but under 1% of naive ones.

Listed TCR primers and previously described methods were used for bulk TCR libraries. TCRdb recomputed calls from the PCR reads with MiXCR, one row per CDR3 protein. The sample records over 600,000 distinct CDR3 sequences, just under 20% being singletons. In this sample, this clonotype turned up a few times. The antigen remains undetermined. The CDR3 extends over 23 amino acids. J was trimmed by 0 bases and V by 3 bases; bases with no gene match: 25. The V gene's germline CDR1 is MNHEY and CDR2 SMNVEV (reference sequence). Material: naive CD8+ T cells from blood, with Jurkat cell RNA spiked in. Subset denoted: FACS-sorted CD8+CD4-CCR7+CD45RA+ naive T cells. The TCR comes from a human donor in good health. Some libraries in this study had Jurkat cell RNA spiked in. The rearrangement links TRBV27 to TRBJ2-3; 9 bases line up with TRBD2. The CDR3 loop reads CASSFIGPAGGTNTHTSTDTQYF. In DNA, the CDR3 is TGTGCCAGCAGTTTTATAGGTCCGGCGGGAGGGACCAACACGCATACTAGCACAGATACGCAGTATTTT.